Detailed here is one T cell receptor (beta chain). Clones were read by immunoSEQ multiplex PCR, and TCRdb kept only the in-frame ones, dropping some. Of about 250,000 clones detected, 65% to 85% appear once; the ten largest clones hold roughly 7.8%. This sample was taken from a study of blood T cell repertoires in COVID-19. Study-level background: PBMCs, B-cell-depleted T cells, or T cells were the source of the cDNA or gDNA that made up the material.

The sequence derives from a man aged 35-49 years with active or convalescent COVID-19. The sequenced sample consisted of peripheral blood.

The CDR3: CASSSLDRSDTQYF. CDR3 bases: TGTGCCAGCAGCTCTCTGGACAGGTCAGATACGCAGTATTTT. V gene TRBV5-6 combines with J gene TRBJ2-3; 7 nucleotides align to TRBD1. CDR1 and CDR2 from the germline V gene are SGHDT and YYEEEE. The V gene end was trimmed by 3 bases and the J gene end by 4 bases; junction bases not matched to a gene: 5. CDR3 length: 14 residues.